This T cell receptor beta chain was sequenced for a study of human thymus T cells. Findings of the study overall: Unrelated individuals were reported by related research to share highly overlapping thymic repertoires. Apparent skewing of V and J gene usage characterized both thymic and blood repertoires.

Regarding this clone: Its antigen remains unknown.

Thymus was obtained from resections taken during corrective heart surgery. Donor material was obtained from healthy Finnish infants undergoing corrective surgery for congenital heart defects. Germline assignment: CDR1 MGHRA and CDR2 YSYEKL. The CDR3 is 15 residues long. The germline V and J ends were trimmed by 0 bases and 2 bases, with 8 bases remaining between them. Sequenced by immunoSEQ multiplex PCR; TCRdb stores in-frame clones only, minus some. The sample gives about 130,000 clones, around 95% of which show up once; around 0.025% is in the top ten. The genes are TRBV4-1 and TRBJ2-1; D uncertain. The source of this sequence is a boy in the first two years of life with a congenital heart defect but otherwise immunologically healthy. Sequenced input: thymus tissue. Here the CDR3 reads CASSQDWSPYNEQFF. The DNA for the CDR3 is TGCGCCAGCAGCCAAGATTGGAGCCCCTACAATGAGCAGTTCTTC.